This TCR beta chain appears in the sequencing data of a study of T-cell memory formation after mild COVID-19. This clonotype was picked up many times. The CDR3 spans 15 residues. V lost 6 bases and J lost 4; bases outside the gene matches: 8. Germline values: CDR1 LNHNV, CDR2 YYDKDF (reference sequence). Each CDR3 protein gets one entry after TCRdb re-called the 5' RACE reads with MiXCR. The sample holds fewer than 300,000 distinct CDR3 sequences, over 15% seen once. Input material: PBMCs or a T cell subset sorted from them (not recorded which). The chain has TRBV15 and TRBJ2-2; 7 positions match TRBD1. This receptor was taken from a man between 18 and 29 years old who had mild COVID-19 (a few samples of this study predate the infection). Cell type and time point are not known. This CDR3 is CATRIQGFPTGELFF. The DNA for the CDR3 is TGTGCCACCAGAATACAGGGGTTCCCCACCGGGGAGCTGTTTTTT.